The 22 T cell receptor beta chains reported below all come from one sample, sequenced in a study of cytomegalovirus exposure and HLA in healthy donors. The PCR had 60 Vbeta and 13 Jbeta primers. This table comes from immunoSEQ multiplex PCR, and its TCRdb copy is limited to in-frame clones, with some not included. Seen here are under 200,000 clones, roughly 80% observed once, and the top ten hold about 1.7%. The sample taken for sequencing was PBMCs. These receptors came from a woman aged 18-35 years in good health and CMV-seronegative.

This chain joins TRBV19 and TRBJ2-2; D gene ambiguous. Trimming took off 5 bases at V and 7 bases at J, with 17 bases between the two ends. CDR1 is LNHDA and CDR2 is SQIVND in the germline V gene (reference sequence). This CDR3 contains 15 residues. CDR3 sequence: CASSLTRNVDGELFF. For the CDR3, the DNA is TGTGCCAGTAGTCTGACAAGAAATGTTGACGGGGAGCTGTTTTTT.

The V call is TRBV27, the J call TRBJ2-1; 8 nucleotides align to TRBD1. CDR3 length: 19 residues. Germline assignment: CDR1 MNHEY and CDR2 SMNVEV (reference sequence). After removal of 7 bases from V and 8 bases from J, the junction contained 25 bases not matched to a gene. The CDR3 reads CASTRLSQGAPEVHYEQFF. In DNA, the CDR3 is TGTGCCAGCACCCGACTTTCCCAGGGGGCGCCGGAAGTGCACTATGAGCAGTTCTTC.

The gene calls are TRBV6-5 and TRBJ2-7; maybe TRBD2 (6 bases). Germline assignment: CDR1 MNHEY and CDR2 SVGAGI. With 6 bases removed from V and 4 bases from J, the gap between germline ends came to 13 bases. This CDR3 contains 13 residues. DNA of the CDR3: TGTGCCAGCAGCTACCCGGAGGGGTACGAGCAGTACGTC. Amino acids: CASSYPEGYEQYV.

The chain's CDR3 is CASSLSLSNIQYF. CDR3 in DNA: TGTGCCAGCAGTTTGTCCCTATCAAACATTCAGTACTTC. The chain carries TRBV27 and TRBJ2-4; D unclear. The CDR3 runs 13 residues. V lost 3 bases to trimming and J lost 6 bases, with 9 bases between them. Per the germline V gene, CDR1 is MNHEY and CDR2 is SMNVEV (reference sequence).

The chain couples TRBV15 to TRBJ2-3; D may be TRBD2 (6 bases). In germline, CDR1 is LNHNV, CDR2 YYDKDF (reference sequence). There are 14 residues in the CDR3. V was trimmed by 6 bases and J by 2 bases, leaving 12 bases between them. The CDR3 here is CATRSLASTDTQYF. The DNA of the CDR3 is TGTGCCACCAGGAGTCTAGCGTCCACAGATACGCAGTATTTT.

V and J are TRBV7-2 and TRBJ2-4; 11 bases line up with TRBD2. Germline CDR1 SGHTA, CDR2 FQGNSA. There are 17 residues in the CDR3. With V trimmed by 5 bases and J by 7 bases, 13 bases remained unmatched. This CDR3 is CASSNNTLAGVRNIQYF. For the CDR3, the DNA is TGTGCCAGCAGCAATAATACACTAGCGGGAGTGCGGAACATTCAGTACTTC. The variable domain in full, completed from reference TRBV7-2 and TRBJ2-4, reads GAGVSQSPSNKVTEKGKDVELRCDPISGHTALYWYRQSLGQGLEFLIYFQGNSAPDKSGLPSDRFSAERTGGSVSTLTIQRTQQEDSAVYLCASSNNTLAGVRNIQYFGAGTRLSVL.

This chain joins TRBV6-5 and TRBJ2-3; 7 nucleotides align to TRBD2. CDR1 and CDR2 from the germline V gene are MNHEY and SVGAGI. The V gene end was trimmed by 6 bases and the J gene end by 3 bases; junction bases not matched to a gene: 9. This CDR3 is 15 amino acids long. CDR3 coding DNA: TGTGCCAGCAGCCCGCCGGGGGGTGGGACAGATACGCAGTATTTT. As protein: CASSPPGGGTDTQYF.

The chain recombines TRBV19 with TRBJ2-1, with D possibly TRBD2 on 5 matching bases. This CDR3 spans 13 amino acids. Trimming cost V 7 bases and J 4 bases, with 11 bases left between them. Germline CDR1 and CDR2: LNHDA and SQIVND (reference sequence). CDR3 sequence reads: CASTGSKYNEQFF. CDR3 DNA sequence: TGTGCCAGTACGGGGAGTAAGTACAATGAGCAGTTCTTC.

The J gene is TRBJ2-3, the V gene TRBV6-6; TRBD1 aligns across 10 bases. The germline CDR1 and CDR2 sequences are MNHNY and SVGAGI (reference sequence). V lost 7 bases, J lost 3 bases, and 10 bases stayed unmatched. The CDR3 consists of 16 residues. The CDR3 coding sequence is TGTGCCAGCATCCACCGTTGGACAGGGGGAACAGATACGCAGTATTTT. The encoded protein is CASIHRWTGGTDTQYF.

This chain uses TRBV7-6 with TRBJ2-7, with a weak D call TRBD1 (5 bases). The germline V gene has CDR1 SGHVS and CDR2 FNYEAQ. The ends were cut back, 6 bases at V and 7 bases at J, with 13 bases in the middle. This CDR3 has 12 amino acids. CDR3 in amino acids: CASSHQGNEQYF. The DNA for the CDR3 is TGTGCCAGCAGTCACCAGGGTAATGAGCAGTACTTC.

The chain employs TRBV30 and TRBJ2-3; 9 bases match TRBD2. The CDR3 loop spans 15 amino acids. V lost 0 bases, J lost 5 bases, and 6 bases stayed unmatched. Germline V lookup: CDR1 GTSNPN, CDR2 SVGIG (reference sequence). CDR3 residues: CAWSVAGGWEDTQYF. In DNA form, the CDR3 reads TGTGCCTGGAGTGTGGCGGGAGGGTGGGAAGATACGCAGTATTTT.

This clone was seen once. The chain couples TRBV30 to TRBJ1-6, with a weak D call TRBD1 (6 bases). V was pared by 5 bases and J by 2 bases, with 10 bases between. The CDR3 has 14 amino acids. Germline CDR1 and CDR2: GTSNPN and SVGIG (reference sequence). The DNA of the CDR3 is TGTGCCTGGGAGAGGGGGACCTATAATTCACCCCTCCACTTT. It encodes CAWERGTYNSPLHF.

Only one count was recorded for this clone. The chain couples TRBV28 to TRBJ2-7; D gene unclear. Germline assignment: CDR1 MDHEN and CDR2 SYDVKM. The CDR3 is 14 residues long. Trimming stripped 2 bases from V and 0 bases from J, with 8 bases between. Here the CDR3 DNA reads TGTGCCAGCAGTTTAGGGCCAAGCTCCTACGAGCAGTACTTC. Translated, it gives CASSLGPSSYEQYF.

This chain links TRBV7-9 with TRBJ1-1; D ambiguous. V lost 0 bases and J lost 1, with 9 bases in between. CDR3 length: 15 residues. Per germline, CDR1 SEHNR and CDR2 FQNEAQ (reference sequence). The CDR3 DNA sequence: TGTGCCAGCAGCTTAGCCGAGACGGGGAACACTGAAGCTTTCTTT. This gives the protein CASSLAETGNTEAFF.

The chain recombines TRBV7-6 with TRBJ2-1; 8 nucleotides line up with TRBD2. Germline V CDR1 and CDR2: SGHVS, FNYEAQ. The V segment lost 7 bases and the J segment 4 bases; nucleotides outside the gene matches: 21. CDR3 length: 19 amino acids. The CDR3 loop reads CASTKNFGGDTSSYNEQFF. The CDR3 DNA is TGTGCCAGCACCAAAAACTTCGGGGGGGACACTTCTTCTTACAATGAGCAGTTCTTC. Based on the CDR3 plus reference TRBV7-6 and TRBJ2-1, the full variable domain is GAGVSQSPRYKVTKRGQDVALRCDPISGHVSLYWYRQALGQGPEFLTYFNYEAQQDKSGLPNDRFSAERPEGSISTLTIQRTEQRDSAMYRCASTKNFGGDTSSYNEQFFGPGTRLTVL.

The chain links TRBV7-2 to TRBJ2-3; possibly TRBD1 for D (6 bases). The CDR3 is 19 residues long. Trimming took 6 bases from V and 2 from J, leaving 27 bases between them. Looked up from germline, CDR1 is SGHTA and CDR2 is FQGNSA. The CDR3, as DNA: TGTGCCAGCAGGTTTAGGTCATTTTGGTGGGACACCTTCACAGATACGCAGTATTTT. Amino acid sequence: CASRFRSFWWDTFTDTQYF.

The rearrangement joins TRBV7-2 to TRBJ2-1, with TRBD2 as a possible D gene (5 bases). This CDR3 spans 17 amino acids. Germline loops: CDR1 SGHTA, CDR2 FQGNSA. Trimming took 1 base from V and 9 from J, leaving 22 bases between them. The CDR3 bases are TGTGCCAGCAGCTTAGGGCCAAGGCCTAGCAGAAGTGGTGAGCAGTTCTTC. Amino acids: CASSLGPRPSRSGEQFF.

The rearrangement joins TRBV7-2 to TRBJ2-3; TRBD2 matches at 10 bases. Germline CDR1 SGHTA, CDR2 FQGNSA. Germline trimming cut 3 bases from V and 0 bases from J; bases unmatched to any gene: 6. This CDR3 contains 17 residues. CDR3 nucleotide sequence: TGTGCCAGCAGCTTGGGTACTAGCGGGGTTAGCACAGATACGCAGTATTTT. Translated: CASSLGTSGVSTDTQYF.

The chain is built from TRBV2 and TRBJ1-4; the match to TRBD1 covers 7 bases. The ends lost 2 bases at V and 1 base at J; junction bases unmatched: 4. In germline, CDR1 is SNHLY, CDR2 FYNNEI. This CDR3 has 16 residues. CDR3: CASSETGAGTNEKLFF. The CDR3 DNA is TGTGCCAGCAGTGAAACAGGGGCTGGAACTAATGAAAAACTGTTTTTT.

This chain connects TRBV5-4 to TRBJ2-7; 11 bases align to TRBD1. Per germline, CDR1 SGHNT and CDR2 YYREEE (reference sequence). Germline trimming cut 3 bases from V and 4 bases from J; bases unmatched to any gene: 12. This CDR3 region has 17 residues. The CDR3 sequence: CASSSRLGQGAGYEQYF. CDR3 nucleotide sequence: TGTGCCAGCAGCTCCCGCCTCGGACAGGGGGCAGGGTACGAGCAGTACTTC.

CDR3 in DNA: TGTGCCAGCAGTTTGCAGGGATCCACTAACTATGGCTACACCTTC. Encoded protein: CASSLQGSTNYGYTF. This rearrangement joins TRBV7-2 to TRBJ1-2; D may be TRBD1 (5 bases). CDR1 and CDR2 (germline): SGHTA, FQGNSA. Between the trimmed V and J ends, which lost 6 bases and 0 bases, there was a span of 14 bases. CDR3 size: 15 residues.

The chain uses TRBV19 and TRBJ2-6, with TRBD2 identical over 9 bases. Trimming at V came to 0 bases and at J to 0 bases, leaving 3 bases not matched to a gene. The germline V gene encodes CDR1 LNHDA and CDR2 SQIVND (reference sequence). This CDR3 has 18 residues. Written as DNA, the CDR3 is TGTGCCAGTAGTATAGAGACTAGCGGAAGCTCTGGGGCCAACGTCCTGACTTTC. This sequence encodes CASSIETSGSSGANVLTF.